This T cell receptor beta chain originates from a study of blood T cells in healthy people across ages. CDR1 LGHNA and CDR2 YSLEER come from the germline V gene. The length of the CDR3 is 17 residues. After removal of 1 base from V and 1 base from J, the junction contained 6 bases not matched to a gene. The authors ran a second PCR of 7 to 11 cycles using a sample-barcoded 5' primer and a J-beta primer mix. TCRdb re-called the 5' RACE reads through MiXCR, storing one row per CDR3 protein. The table includes nearly 800,000 distinct CDR3 sequences, 56% detected once. There were at least 5 micrograms of total RNA extracted from every sample.

The sample consisted of blood. The chain couples TRBV4-3 to TRBJ2-3; TRBD2 matches at 9 bases. The sequence came from a middle-aged man in good health. The CDR3 is CASSQGASGTGTDTQYF. CDR3 DNA: TGCGCCAGCAGCCAAGGAGCTAGCGGGACCGGCACAGATACGCAGTATTTT.